Each of the 30 T cell receptor beta chains below was sequenced from the same sample in a study of cytomegalovirus exposure and HLA in healthy donors. PCR used 60 Vbeta primers and 13 Jbeta primers. Some clones are missing from TCRdb's copy, which holds only in-frame ones; the method was immunoSEQ multiplex PCR. Recorded for this sample: fewer than 70,000 clones. Specimen: PBMCs. Every receptor here comes from a woman aged 18-29 years in good health and CMV-seronegative.

The V and J genes are TRBV19 and TRBJ2-7, with D tentatively TRBD2 (5 bases). Germline V gene sequence: CDR1 LNHDA, CDR2 SQIVND (reference sequence). The V gene lost 5 bases and the J gene lost 1 base, with 18 bases spanning the gap. The CDR3 contains 16 residues. The CDR3 reads CASSPRLATLSYEQYF. DNA for the CDR3: TGTGCCAGTAGTCCTCGGCTAGCCACCTTATCCTACGAGCAGTACTTC.

The chain links TRBV14 to TRBJ2-5; D gene uncertain. Germline CDR1 is SGHDN and CDR2 is FVKESK. This CDR3 spans 15 amino acids. V was clipped by 1 base and J by 5 bases, with 14 bases between them. The CDR3 DNA reads as TGTGCCAGCAGCCAAGGGGTCGGGTACGCGGAGACCCAGTACTTC. It is translated as CASSQGVGYAETQYF.

Turning to this clone: An end of the junction differs from the germline gene, which may be a read error. The chain is built from TRBV2 and TRBJ2-7; 7 bases agree with TRBD1. This CDR3 comprises 16 residues. The germline CDR1 and CDR2 sequences are SNHLY and FYNNEI. The CDR3 sequence: CASTYDLGTVSNEQYF. The CDR3 coding sequence is TGTGCCAGCACCTACGACCTCGGGACAGTCTCCAACGAGCAGTACTTC.

Turning to this clone: Distinct nucleotide sequences in the sample also encode this CDR3. The rearrangement links TRBV29-1 to TRBJ1-1; D possibly corresponds to TRBD1 (6 bases). CDR1 SQVTM and CDR2 ANQGSEA come from the germline V gene. The CDR3 loop spans 13 amino acids. The ends were cut back, 4 bases at V and 0 bases at J, with 9 bases in the middle. CDR3 loop: CSVAGQMNTEAFF. The CDR3 DNA reads as TGCAGCGTTGCAGGACAGATGAACACTGAAGCTTTCTTT.

V gene TRBV6-4 combines with J gene TRBJ2-2; tentatively, D is TRBD1 (6 bases). Germline V gene sequence: CDR1 MRHNA, CDR2 SNTAGT. The germline V and J ends were trimmed by 6 bases and 4 bases, with 12 bases remaining between them. This CDR3 comprises 14 residues. CDR3 nucleotide sequence: TGTGCCAGCAGCCCGGACAGAAGCACCGGGGAGCTGTTTTTT. Protein product: CASSPDRSTGELFF.

V gene TRBV14 combines with J gene TRBJ2-7, with D perhaps TRBD2 (5 bases). CDR1 is SGHDN and CDR2 is FVKESK in the germline V gene. Trimming removed 4 bases from V and 3 bases from J, with 10 bases in between. The CDR3 totals 13 residues. Here the CDR3 reads CASSPPSGYEQYF. CDR3 DNA: TGTGCCAGCAGCCCCCCCAGCGGCTACGAGCAGTACTTC.

V gene TRBV29-1 combines with J gene TRBJ1-1, with 7 bases fitting TRBD1. Germline V lookup: CDR1 SQVTM, CDR2 ANQGSEA. The CDR3 runs 12 residues. V trimming: 3 bases; J trimming: 5 bases; junction bases outside the gene matches: 3. In DNA, the CDR3 is TGCAGCGTTGACAGGGGGTGGACTGAAGCTTTCTTT. This encodes CSVDRGWTEAFF. Combining the CDR3 with reference TRBV29-1 and TRBJ1-1 gives the whole variable domain SAVISQKPSRDICQRGTSLTIQCQVDSQVTMMFWYRQQPGQSLTLIATANQGSEATYESGFVIDKFPISRPNLTFSTLTVSNMSPEDSSIYLCSVDRGWTEAFFGQGTRLTVV.

This rearrangement joins TRBV9 to TRBJ2-1, with 11 bases aligning to TRBD2. From germline, CDR1 is SGDLS and CDR2 YYNGEE. Unmatched junction bases numbered 6, after V lost 1 base and J lost 6 bases. The CDR3 length is 16 residues. CDR3 amino acids: CASSVLAGGGGNEQFF. CDR3 bases: TGTGCCAGCAGCGTACTAGCGGGAGGAGGGGGCAATGAGCAGTTCTTC.

The chain is built from TRBV29-1 and TRBJ2-5; the match to TRBD2 covers 7 bases. From germline, CDR1 is SQVTM and CDR2 ANQGSEA. The V and J ends lost 7 bases and 7 bases, in that order; junction bases with no gene match: 12. The CDR3 is made up of 13 amino acids. Here the CDR3 reads CSEAGTKVGTQYF. The CDR3 DNA follows: TGCAGCGAAGCCGGGACTAAGGTGGGGACCCAGTACTTC.

This sequence joins TRBV9 and TRBJ2-7; D is possibly TRBD2 (5 bases). Germline V gives CDR1 SGDLS, CDR2 YYNGEE. Trimming removed 0 bases from V and 0 bases from J, with 10 bases in between. This CDR3 spans 15 amino acids. The CDR3 sequence: CASSVVASPSYEQYF. The CDR3 DNA follows: TGTGCCAGCAGCGTAGTGGCTAGCCCCTCCTACGAGCAGTACTTC.

The chain uses TRBV7-9 and TRBJ1-2, with 8 bases that match TRBD1. V was clipped by 6 bases and J by 2 bases; unmatched bases: 8. Germline CDR1 SEHNR, CDR2 FQNEAQ (reference sequence). The CDR3 sequence is 15 residues long. In DNA, the CDR3 is TGTGCCAGCAGACCCCCCGGGACAGGAAACTATGGCTACACCTTC. Its protein product is CASRPPGTGNYGYTF.

The chain joins TRBV5-5 to TRBJ2-2; no clear D gene. Germline values: CDR1 SGHKS, CDR2 YYEKEE (reference sequence). Deletions cut 0 bases from V and 2 bases from J, with 8 bases between. The CDR3 totals 15 residues. CDR3 nucleotide sequence: TGTGCCAGCAGCTTGGGTGCCACTAACACCGGGGAGCTGTTTTTT. The encoded protein is CASSLGATNTGELFF.

The chain couples TRBV29-1 to TRBJ1-2, with D unclear. Germline V gene data show CDR1 as SQVTM and CDR2 as ANQGSEA. This CDR3 has 13 amino acids. Trimming removed 7 bases from V and 5 bases from J, with 17 bases in between. Here the CDR3 DNA reads TGCAGCGCATTCCACCCCGTTCAGTATGGCTACACCTTC. The encoded protein is CSAFHPVQYGYTF.

The chain uses TRBV7-6 and TRBJ1-2; 7 nucleotides align to TRBD1. Germline V lookup: CDR1 SGHVS, CDR2 FNYEAQ. The CDR3 runs to 15 residues. Trimming cost V 3 bases and J 3 bases; bases outside gene matches: 7. In nucleotides, the CDR3 is TGTGCCAGCAGCTTTACGGGACAGTCCGACTATGGCTACACCTTC. This encodes CASSFTGQSDYGYTF.

V is TRBV10-3 and J is TRBJ2-7; D is uncertain. Germline V gene sequence: CDR1 ENHRY, CDR2 SYGVKD. The CDR3 spans 14 residues. Trimming left V 5 bases short and J 2 bases short, with 13 bases between. CDR3 loop: CAISPERSAYEQYF. The CDR3 DNA reads as TGTGCCATCAGTCCGGAGAGATCCGCCTACGAGCAGTACTTC.

The chain uses TRBV7-9 and TRBJ2-1; 7 bases agree with TRBD2. V trimming: 4 bases; J trimming: 9 bases; junction bases outside the gene matches: 9. Germline loops: CDR1 SEHNR, CDR2 FQNEAQ (reference sequence). The CDR3 is made up of 14 amino acids. The CDR3 is CASSSLSGVVEQFF. The CDR3 DNA reads as TGTGCCAGCAGCTCCCTCAGCGGGGTAGTTGAGCAGTTCTTC.

The chain combines TRBV10-2 with TRBJ2-7; 8 bases are shared with TRBD1. This CDR3 region has 16 residues. Germline V gene lookup returns CDR1 WSHSY and CDR2 SAAADI. V was clipped by 6 bases and J by 7 bases; unmatched bases: 17. CDR3 sequence (DNA): TGCGCCAGCAGCACCCCCCCCAGGGGGCCGAGGTGGGAGCAGTACTTC. It is translated as CASSTPPRGPRWEQYF.

This chain links TRBV29-1 with TRBJ2-1; perhaps TRBD2 as D (6 bases). V was cut by 4 bases and J by 7 bases, with 14 bases left in between. The germline V gene encodes CDR1 SQVTM and CDR2 ANQGSEA. The CDR3 has 13 amino acids. The CDR3 loop reads CSVGEASGNEQFF. Written as DNA, the CDR3 is TGCAGCGTTGGTGAAGCGAGCGGGAATGAGCAGTTCTTC.

The genes are TRBV5-1 and TRBJ2-7; 12 bases are shared with TRBD2. Germline V gives CDR1 SGHRS, CDR2 YFSETQ. V trimming: 4 bases; J trimming: 4 bases; junction bases outside the gene matches: 3. This CDR3 comprises 14 residues. The CDR3 bases are TGCGCCAGCAGCCTAACTAGCGGGGGGTACGAGCAGTACTTC. Its protein product is CASSLTSGGYEQYF.

The CDR3 DNA reads as TGTGCCAGCAGGGACTTCACCGCGGGGACAGATACGCAGTATTTT. Its protein is CASRDFTAGTDTQYF. The chain combines TRBV6-1 with TRBJ2-3; maybe TRBD2 (6 bases). Per the germline V gene, CDR1 is MNHNS and CDR2 is SASEGT. Trimming shortened V by 6 bases and J by 3 bases, and 16 bases separated the two germline ends. The CDR3 runs to 15 residues.

The V gene is TRBV30, the J gene TRBJ1-6; 7 bases align to TRBD1. This CDR3 has 14 amino acids. With 2 bases clipped from V and 8 bases from J, the junction kept 6 bases outside the gene matches. CDR1 is GTSNPN and CDR2 is SVGIG in the germline V gene (reference sequence). In DNA form, the CDR3 reads TGTGCCTGGAGTCCCGGGACAGATGATTCACCCCTCCACTTT. This sequence encodes CAWSPGTDDSPLHF.

In regard to this clone: Other DNA sequences in the sample encode the same CDR3. The genes are TRBV6-1 and TRBJ2-6; D unclear. CDR3 length equals 15 residues. V gave up 1 base and J gave up 0 bases, with 4 bases separating them. Germline V gene lookup returns CDR1 MNHNS and CDR2 SASEGT. In nucleotides, the CDR3 is TGTGCCAGCAGTGAAGACTCCTCTGGGGCCAACGTCCTGACTTTC. Its protein product is CASSEDSSGANVLTF.

The chain combines TRBV7-9 with TRBJ1-2; D is undetermined. The CDR3 contains 12 residues. Germline V gives CDR1 SEHNR, CDR2 FQNEAQ (reference sequence). V lost 0 bases to trimming and J lost 8 bases, with 7 bases between them. The CDR3 spells CASSLASEGYTF. The CDR3 DNA reads TGTGCCAGCAGCTTAGCGTCGGAGGGCTACACCTTC.

This chain links TRBV7-9 with TRBJ1-1; the D is unclear. Germline CDR1 SEHNR, CDR2 FQNEAQ (reference sequence). V was shortened by 4 bases and J by 2 bases, with 8 bases between the two germline ends. The length of the CDR3 is 13 residues. This chain's CDR3 is CASSSGVNTEAFF. As DNA, the CDR3 is TGTGCCAGCAGCTCGGGTGTTAACACTGAAGCTTTCTTT.

This chain connects TRBV7-2 to TRBJ2-1; 12 bases are shared with TRBD2. Trimming took 4 bases from V and 7 from J; bases not matched to a gene: 14. The germline V gene has CDR1 SGHTA and CDR2 FQGNSA. The CDR3 has 18 amino acids. CDR3 in DNA: TGTGCCAGCAGCTCGCCTCCCCTAGCGGGGGGGCCGGTGAATGAGCAGTTCTTC. It is translated as CASSSPPLAGGPVNEQFF.

The rearrangement uses TRBV27 and TRBJ1-2, with TRBD1 identical over 7 bases. With 6 bases clipped from V and 4 bases from J, the junction kept 5 bases outside the gene matches. There are 13 residues in the CDR3. CDR1 MNHEY and CDR2 SMNVEV come from the germline V gene (reference sequence). In DNA form, the CDR3 reads TGTGCCAGCAGCCGTAGACAGGGCTATGGCTACACCTTC. Amino acids: CASSRRQGYGYTF.

The genes are TRBV29-1 and TRBJ2-7, with a possible D match to TRBD2 (6 bases). The length of the CDR3 is 14 residues. V shed 7 bases and J shed 4 bases, with 20 bases lying between them. Germline V gene lookup returns CDR1 SQVTM and CDR2 ANQGSEA. CDR3 loop: CSAGGTTGGYEQYF. The CDR3 nucleotides read TGCAGCGCTGGGGGGACCACCGGTGGGTACGAGCAGTACTTC.

The rearrangement links TRBV30 to TRBJ1-1; 8 bases align to TRBD1. V lost 4 bases to trimming and J lost 4 bases; unmatched junction nucleotides: 5. CDR3 length equals 13 residues. CDR1 is GTSNPN and CDR2 is SVGIG in the germline V gene (reference sequence). The CDR3 nucleotides are TGTGCCTGGACCAGGCAGGGGGCCACTGAAGCTTTCTTT. Residues: CAWTRQGATEAFF.

The gene calls are TRBV6-5 and TRBJ2-7; TRBD1 matches at 11 bases. Per the germline V gene, CDR1 is MNHEY and CDR2 is SVGAGI. V was pared by 4 bases and J by 7 bases, with 9 bases of the junction left unmatched. The CDR3 consists of 15 residues. CDR3 nucleotide sequence: TGTGCCAGCAGTTTAGACCCGGGGACAGGGGGAGAGCAGTACTTC. Translating gives CASSLDPGTGGEQYF.

This chain joins TRBV15 and TRBJ1-2, with a tentative D call TRBD1 (5 bases). Germline V lookup: CDR1 LNHNV, CDR2 YYDKDF (reference sequence). CDR3 size: 14 residues. The germline V and J ends were trimmed by 0 bases and 8 bases, with 13 bases remaining between them. The CDR3 DNA reads as TGTGCCACCAGCAGAGAGGGGGACTTACGCGGCTACACCTTC. Protein: CATSREGDLRGYTF.